This T cell receptor beta chain was recovered during a study of siplizumab effects on memory and regulatory T cells (dated by TCRdb to 2018 to 2020). For the wider study: The study examined how the anti-CD2 antibody siplizumab affects alloreactive T-cell subsets in allogeneic mixed lymphocyte reactions built from human PBMCs.

The library was generated by the immunoSEQ multiplex PCR assay. Roughly 10^5 TCR templates per sample were assayed on the deep sequencing platform. Genomic DNA extracted from sorted T cells was used for TCRbeta CDR3 sequencing. In the source study's methods: The R programming language was used for clonal analysis of the TCRbeta CDR3 data. Alloreactive CD4+ and CD8+ clones were identified by comparing unstimulated samples to CFSE-low samples taken after the reaction. Alloreactive CD4+ clones were assigned to regulatory or non-regulatory origin by matching sequences to sorted unstimulated Treg and non-Treg repertoires. TCRdb stores this immuneACCESS table with in-frame sequences only. Part of the clones is absent; in the studies checked, under half of the shortfall reflects unresolved V genes, and no reason is known for the rest. V, J and clone size derive from that table, while D and trimming were established from the DNA sequence. In all, the sample holds approximately 98,000 clones, and about 93% of those were seen once. The top ten clonotypes cover 1.3% of the sample.

Comment on this clone: Its antigen is currently not known. Base qualities are not at hand, and no much larger clone is one base apart.

The CDR3 goes from the cysteine to the phenylalanine over 15 residues. Only CDR3 DNA is held: 45 bases, read in frame from base 1. The germline V gene (reference sequence) specifies GTSNPN as CDR1 and SVGIG as CDR2. V is reduced by 0 bases and J by 1 base, leaving a spacing of 13 bases between them. Broad study findings and their caveats: Whether proliferating Tregs from siplizumab cultures actually had suppressive function was not functionally confirmed. For roughly 75-96% of proliferating CD4+ or CD8+ clones, no naive or memory phenotype could be assigned. Because sequences below about 10^-5 frequency were poorly captured, only a minor fraction of alloreactive clones could be mapped to unstimulated subsets. Compared with memory T cells, unstimulated naive T cells appeared more diverse, and naive cells seemed to make a substantial contribution to the alloresponse. Among mappable alloreactive CD4+ clones, the Treg-derived fraction averaged about 70% with siplizumab versus around 25% in control reactions. The cumulative frequency of alloreactive sequences that could be traced back to unstimulated CD4+ memory T cells was significantly reduced by siplizumab.

Sorted unstimulated T cells and proliferating T cells recovered from mixed lymphocyte reactions were subjected to TCRbeta CDR3 sequencing. Fresh whole blood from around 11 HLA-typed healthy donors was used to isolate PBMCs. To map where alloreactive clones came from, unstimulated CD4+ non-regulatory T cells were FACS-sorted. The receptor's source is a human donor in good health. The specimen sequenced was non-Treg CD4+ T cells sorted from blood. Explained via the paper, the cell subset or site label denotes: FACS-sorted unstimulated CD4+ non-regulatory T cells. Recombination linked TRBV30 to TRBJ2-7, with TRBD1 as a weak D call on 6 bases. The nucleotides read TGTGCCTGGAGTGTGACAGGACAAGGGTCCTACGAGCAGTACTTC. It encodes CAWSVTGQGSYEQYF. The variable domain in full, with residues beyond the CDR3 obtained from the reference TRBV30 and TRBJ2-7 genes, is SQTIHQWPATLVQPVGSPLSLECTVEGTSNPNLYWYRQAAGRGLQLLFYSVGIGQISSEVPQNLSASRPQDRQFILSSKKLLLSDSGFYLCAWSVTGQGSYEQYFGPGTRLTVT.